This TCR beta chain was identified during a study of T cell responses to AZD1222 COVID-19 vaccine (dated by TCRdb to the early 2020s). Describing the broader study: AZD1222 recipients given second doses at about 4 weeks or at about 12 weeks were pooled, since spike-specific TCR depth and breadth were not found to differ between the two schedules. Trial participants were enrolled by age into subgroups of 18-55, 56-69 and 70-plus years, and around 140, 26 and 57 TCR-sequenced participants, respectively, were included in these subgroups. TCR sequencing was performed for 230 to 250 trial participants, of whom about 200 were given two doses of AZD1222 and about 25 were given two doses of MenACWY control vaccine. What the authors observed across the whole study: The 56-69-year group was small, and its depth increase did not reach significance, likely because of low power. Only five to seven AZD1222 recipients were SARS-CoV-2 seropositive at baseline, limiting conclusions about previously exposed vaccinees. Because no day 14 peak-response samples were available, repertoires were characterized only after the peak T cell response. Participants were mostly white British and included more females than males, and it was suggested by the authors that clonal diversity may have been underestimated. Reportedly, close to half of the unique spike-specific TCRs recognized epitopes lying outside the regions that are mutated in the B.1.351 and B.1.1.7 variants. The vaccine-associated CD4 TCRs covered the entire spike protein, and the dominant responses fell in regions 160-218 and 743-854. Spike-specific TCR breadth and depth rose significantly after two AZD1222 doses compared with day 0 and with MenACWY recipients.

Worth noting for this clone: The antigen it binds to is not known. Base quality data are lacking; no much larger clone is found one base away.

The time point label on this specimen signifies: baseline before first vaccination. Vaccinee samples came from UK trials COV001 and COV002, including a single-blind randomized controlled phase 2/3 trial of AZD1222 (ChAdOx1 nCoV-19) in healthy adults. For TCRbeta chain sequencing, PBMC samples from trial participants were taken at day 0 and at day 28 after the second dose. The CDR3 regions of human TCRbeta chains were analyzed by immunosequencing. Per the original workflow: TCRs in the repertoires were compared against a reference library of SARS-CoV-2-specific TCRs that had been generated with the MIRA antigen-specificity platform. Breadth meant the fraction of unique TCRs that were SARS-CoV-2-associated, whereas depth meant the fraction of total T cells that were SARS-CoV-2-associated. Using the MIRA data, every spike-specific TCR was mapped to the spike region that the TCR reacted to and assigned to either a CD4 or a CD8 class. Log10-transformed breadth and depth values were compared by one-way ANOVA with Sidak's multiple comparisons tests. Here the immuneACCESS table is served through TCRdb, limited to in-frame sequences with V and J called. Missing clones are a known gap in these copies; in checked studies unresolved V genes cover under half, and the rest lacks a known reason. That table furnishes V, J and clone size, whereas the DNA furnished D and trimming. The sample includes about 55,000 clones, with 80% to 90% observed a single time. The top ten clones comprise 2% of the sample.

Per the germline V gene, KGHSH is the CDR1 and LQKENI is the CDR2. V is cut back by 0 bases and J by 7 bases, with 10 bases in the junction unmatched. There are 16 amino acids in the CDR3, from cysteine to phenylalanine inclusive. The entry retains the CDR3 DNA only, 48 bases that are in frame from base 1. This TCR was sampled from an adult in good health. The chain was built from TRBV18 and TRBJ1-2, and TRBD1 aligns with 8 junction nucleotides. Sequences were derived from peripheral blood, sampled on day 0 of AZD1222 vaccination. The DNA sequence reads TGTGCCAGCTCACCACCCGGACAGGGTACAGCTTCTGGCTACACCTTC. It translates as CASSPPGQGTASGYTF.